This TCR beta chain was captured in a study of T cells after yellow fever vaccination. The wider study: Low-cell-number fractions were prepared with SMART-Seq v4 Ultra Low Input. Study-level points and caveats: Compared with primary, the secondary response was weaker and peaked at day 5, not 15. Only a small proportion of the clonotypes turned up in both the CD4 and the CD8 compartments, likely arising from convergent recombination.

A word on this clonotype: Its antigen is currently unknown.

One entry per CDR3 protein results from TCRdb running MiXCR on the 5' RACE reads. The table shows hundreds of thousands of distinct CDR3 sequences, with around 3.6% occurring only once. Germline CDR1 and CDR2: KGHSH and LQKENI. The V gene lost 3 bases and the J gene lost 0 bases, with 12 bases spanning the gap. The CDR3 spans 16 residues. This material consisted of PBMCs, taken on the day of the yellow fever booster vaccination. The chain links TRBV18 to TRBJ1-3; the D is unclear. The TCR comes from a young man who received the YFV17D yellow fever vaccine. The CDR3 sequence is CASSPRPGSSGNTIYF. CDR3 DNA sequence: TGTGCCAGCTCACCTAGACCTGGGAGCTCTGGAAACACCATATATTTT.